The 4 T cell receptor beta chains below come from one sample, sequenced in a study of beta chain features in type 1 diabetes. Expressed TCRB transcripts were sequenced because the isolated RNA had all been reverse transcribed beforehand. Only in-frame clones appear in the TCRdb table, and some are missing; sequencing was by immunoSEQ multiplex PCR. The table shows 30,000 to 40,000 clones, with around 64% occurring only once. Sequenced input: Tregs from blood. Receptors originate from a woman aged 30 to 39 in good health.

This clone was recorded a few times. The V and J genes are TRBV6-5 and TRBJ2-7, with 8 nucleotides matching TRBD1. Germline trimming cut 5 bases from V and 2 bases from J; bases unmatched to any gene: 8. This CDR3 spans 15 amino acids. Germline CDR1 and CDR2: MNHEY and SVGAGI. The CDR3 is CASSPTGQGTYEQYF. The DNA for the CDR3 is TGTGCCAGCAGTCCTACCGGACAGGGTACCTACGAGCAGTACTTC.

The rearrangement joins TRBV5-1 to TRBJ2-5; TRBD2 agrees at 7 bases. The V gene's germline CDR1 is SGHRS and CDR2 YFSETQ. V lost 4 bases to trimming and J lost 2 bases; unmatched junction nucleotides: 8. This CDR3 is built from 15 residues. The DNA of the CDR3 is TGCGCCAGCAGCGAGCGGGGCTGGGTTCAAGAGACCCAGTACTTC. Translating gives CASSERGWVQETQYF.

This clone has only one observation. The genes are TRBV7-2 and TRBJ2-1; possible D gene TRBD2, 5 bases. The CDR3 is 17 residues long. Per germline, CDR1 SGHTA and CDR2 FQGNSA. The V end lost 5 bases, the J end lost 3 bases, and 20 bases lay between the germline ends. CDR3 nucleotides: TGTGCCAGCAGCGCTGAAACGGGGAATCTCTTCTACAATGAGCAGTTCTTC. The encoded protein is CASSAETGNLFYNEQFF. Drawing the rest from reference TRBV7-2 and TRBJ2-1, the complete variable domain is GAGVSQSPSNKVTEKGKDVELRCDPISGHTALYWYRQSLGQGLEFLIYFQGNSAPDKSGLPSDRFSAERTGGSVSTLTIQRTQQEDSAVYLCASSAETGNLFYNEQFFGPGTRLTVL.

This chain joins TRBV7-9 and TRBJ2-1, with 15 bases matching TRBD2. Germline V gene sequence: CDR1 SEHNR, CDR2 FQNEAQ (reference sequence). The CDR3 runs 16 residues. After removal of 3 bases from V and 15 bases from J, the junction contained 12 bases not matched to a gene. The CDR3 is CASSLWPGAGLAGGFF. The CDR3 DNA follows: TGTGCCAGCAGCTTGTGGCCGGGCGCGGGACTAGCGGGAGGGTTCTTC.